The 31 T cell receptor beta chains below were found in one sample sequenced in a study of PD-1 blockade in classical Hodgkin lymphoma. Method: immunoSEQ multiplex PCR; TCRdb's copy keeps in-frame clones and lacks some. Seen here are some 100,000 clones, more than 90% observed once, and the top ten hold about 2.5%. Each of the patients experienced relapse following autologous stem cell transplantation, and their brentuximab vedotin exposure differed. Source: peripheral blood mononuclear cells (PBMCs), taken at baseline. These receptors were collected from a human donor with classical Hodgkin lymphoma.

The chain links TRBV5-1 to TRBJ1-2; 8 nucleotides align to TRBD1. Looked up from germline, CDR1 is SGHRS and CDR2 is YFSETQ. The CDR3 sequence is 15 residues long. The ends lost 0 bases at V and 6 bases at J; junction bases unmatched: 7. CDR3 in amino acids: CASSLEGGQANGYTF. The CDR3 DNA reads TGCGCCAGCAGCTTGGAAGGGGGACAGGCTAATGGCTACACCTTC. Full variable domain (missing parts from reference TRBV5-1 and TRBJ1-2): KAGVTQTPRYLIKTRGQQVTLSCSPISGHRSVSWYQQTPGQGLQFLFEYFSETQRNKGNFPGRFSGRQFSNSRSEMNVSTLELGDSALYLCASSLEGGQANGYTFGSGTRLTVV.

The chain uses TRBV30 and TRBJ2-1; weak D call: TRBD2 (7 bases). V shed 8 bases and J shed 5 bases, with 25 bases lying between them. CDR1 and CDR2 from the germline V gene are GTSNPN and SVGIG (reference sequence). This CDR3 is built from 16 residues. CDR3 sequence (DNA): TGTGCCGGGGGGGCCCTTGAGGGGAGATACCACAATGAGCAGTTCTTC. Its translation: CAGGALEGRYHNEQFF.

CDR3 DNA: TGTGCCAGCAGCCCGGGACTAGCTGTGTACGAGCAGTACTTC. This encodes CASSPGLAVYEQYF. The V call is TRBV7-6, the J call TRBJ2-7; 9 bases fit TRBD2. Germline CDR1 SGHVS, CDR2 FNYEAQ. This CDR3 has 14 amino acids. V shed 5 bases, J shed 4 bases, and the junction held 6 bases outside the gene matches.

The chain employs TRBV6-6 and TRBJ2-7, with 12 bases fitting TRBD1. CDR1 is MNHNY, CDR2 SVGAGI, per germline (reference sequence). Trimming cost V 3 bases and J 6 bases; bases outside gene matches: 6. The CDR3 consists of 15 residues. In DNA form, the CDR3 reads TGTGCCAGCAGTTATGCGGGGACAGGGGGCCCCGAGCAGTACTTC. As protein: CASSYAGTGGPEQYF.

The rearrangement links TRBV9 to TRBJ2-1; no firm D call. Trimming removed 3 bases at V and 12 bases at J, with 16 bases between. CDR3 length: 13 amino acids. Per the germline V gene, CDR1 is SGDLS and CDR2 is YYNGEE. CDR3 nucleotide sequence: TGTGCCAGCAGCGCAGGCCTCTCGCCCGGGCAGTTCTTC. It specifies CASSAGLSPGQFF.

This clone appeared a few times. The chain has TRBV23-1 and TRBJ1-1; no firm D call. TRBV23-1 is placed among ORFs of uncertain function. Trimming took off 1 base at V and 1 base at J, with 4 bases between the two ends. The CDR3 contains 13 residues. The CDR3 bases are TGCGCCAGCAGTCAATTGTGGAACACTGAAGCTTTCTTT. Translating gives CASSQLWNTEAFF.

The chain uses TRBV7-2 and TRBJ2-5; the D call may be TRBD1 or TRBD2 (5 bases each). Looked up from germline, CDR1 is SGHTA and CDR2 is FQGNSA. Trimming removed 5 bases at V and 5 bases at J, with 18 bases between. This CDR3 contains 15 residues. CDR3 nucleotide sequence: TGTGCCAGCAGCCCCGACCAGGGACCGAGCGAGACCCAGTACTTC. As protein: CASSPDQGPSETQYF.

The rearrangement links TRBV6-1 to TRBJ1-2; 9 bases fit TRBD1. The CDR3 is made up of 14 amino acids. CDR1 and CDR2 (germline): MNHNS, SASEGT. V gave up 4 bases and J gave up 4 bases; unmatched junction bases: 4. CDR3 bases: TGTGCCAGCAGTGGGACAGGGGCGGGCTATGGCTACACCTTC. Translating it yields CASSGTGAGYGYTF.

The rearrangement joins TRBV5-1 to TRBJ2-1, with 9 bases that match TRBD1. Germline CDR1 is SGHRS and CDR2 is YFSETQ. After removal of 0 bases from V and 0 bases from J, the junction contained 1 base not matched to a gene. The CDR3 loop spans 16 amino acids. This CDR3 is CASSLATGGSYNEQFF. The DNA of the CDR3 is TGCGCCAGCAGCTTGGCGACAGGGGGCTCCTACAATGAGCAGTTCTTC.

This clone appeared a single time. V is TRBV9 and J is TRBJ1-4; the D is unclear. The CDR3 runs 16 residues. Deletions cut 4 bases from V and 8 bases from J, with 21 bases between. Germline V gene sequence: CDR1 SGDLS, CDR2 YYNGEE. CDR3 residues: CASSSSPGPRAEKLFF. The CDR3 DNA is TGTGCCAGCAGCTCATCCCCTGGGCCAAGGGCGGAAAAACTGTTTTTT.

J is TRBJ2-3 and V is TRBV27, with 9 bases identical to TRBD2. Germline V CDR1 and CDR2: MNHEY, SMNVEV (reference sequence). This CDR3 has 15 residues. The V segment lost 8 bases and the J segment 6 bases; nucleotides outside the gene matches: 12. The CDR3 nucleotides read TGTGCCAGCGGAGGCACGGGACTAGCTTTTGATACGCAGTATTTT. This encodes CASGGTGLAFDTQYF.

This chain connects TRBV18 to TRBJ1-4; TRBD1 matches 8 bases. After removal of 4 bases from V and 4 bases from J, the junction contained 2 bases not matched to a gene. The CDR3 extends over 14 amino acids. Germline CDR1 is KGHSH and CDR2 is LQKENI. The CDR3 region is CASSRTGGNEKLFF. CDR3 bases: TGTGCCAGCTCACGTACAGGGGGTAATGAAAAACTGTTTTTT.

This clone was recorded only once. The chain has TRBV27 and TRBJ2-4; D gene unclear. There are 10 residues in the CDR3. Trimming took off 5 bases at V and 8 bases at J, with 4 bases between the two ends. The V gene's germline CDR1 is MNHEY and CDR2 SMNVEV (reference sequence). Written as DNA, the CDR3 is TGTGCCAGCAGTATGGACATTCAGTACTTC. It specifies CASSMDIQYF.

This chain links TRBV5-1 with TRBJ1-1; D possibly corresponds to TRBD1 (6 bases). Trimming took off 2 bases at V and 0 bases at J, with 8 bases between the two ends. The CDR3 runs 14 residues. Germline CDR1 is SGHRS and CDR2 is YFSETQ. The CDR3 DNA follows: TGCGCCAGCAGCTTTCGGACAGTGAACACTGAAGCTTTCTTT. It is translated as CASSFRTVNTEAFF.

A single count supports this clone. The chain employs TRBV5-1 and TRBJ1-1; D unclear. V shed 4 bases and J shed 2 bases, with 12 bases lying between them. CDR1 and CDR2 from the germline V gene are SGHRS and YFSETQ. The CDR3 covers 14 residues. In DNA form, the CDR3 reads TGCGCCAGCAGCCTTGGGGAAATAAACACTGAAGCTTTCTTT. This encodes CASSLGEINTEAFF.

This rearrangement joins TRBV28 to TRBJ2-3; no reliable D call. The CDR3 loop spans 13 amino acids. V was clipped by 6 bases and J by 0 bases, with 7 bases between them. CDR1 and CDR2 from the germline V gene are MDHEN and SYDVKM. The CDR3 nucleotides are TGTGCCAGCAGAGGTTATAGCACAGATACGCAGTATTTT. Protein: CASRGYSTDTQYF.

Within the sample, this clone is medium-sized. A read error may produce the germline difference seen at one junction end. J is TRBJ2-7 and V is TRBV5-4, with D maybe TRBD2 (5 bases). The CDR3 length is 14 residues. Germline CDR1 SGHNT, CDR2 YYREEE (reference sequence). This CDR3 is CASRRWGERYQQYF. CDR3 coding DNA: TGTGCCAGCCGACGCTGGGGAGAACGCTACCAGCAGTACTTC. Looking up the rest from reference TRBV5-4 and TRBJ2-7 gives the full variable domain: ETGVTQSPTHLIKTRGQQVTLRCSSQSGHNTVSWYQQALGQGPQFIFQYYREEENGRGNFPPRFSGLQFPNYSSELNVNALELDDSALYLCASRRWGERYQQYFGPGTRLTVT.

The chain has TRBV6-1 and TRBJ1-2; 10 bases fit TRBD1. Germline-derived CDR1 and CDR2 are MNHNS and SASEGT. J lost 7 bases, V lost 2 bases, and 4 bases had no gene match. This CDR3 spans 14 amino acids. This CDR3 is CASSEHGDRGGYTF. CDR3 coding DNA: TGTGCCAGCAGTGAACATGGGGACAGGGGTGGCTACACCTTC.

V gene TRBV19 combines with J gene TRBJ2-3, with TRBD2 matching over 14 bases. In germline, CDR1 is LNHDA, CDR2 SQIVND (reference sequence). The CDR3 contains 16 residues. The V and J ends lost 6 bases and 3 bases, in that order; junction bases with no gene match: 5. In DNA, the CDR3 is TGTGCCAGTAGCGGACTAGCGGGAGGCCCGACAGATACGCAGTATTTT. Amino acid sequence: CASSGLAGGPTDTQYF.

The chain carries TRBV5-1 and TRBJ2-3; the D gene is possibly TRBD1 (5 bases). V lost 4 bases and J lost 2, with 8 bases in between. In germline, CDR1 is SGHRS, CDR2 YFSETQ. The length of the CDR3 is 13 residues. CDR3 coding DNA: TGCGCCAGCAGCCCACAGGTCACAGATACGCAGTATTTT. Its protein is CASSPQVTDTQYF.

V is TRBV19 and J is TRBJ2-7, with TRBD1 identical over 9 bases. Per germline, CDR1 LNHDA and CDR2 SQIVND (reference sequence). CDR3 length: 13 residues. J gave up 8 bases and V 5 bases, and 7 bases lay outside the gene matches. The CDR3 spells CASSGSTGGKQYF. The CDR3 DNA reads TGTGCCAGTAGTGGAAGCACAGGGGGCAAGCAGTACTTC. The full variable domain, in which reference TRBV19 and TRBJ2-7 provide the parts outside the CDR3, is DGGITQSPKYLFRKEGQNVTLSCEQNLNHDAMYWYRQDPGQGLRLIYYSQIVNDFQKGDIAEGYSVSREKKESFPLTVTSAQKNPTAFYLCASSGSTGGKQYFGPGTRLTVT.

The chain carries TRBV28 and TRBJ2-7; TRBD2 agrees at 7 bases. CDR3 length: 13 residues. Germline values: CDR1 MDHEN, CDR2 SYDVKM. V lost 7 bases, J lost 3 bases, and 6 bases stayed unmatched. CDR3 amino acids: CASIGGSRYEQYF. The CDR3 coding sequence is TGTGCCAGCATAGGCGGGAGTCGCTACGAGCAGTACTTC.

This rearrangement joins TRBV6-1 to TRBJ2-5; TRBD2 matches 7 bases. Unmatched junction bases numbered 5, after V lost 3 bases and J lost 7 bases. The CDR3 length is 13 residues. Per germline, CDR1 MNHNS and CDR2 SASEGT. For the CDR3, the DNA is TGTGCCAGCAGTGACAGCGGGATTGGGACCCAGTACTTC. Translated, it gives CASSDSGIGTQYF.

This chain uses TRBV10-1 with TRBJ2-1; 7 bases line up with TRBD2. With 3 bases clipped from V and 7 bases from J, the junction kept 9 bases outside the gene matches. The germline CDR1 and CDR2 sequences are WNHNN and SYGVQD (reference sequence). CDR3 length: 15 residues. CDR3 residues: CASSEGAGWVNEQFF. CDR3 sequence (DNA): TGCGCCAGCAGTGAAGGAGCGGGATGGGTTAATGAGCAGTTCTTC.

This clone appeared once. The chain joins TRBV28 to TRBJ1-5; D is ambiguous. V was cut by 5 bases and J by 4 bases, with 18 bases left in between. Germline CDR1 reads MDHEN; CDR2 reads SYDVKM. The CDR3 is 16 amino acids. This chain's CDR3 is CASSPLEGSLNQPQHF. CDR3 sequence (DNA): TGTGCCAGCAGTCCCCTCGAGGGCAGTCTTAATCAGCCCCAGCATTTT.

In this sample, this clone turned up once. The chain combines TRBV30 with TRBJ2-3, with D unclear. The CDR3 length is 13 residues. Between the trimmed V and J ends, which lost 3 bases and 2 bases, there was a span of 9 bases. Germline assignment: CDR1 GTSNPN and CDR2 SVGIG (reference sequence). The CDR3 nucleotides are TGTGCCTGGAGGCAGGACCTCACAGATACGCAGTATTTT. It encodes CAWRQDLTDTQYF.

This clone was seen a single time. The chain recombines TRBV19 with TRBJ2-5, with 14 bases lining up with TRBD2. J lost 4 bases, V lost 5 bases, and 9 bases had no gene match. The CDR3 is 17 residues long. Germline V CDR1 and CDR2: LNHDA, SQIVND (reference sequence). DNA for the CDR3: TGTGCCAGTAGTGATCATAGTGGACTAGCGGGAGGAGAGACCCAGTACTTC. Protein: CASSDHSGLAGGETQYF.

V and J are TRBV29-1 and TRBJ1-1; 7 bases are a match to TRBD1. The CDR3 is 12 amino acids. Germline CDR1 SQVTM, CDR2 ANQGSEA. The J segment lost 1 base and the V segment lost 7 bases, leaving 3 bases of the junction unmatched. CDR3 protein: CSAGTENTEAFF. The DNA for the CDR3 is TGCAGCGCCGGGACAGAGAACACTGAAGCTTTCTTT.

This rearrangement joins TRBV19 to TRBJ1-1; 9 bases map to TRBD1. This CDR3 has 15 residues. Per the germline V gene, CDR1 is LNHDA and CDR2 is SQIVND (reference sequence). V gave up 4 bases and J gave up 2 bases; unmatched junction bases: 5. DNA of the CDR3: TGTGCCAGTAGTAAACCGGGACAGGGCAACACTGAAGCTTTCTTT. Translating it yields CASSKPGQGNTEAFF.

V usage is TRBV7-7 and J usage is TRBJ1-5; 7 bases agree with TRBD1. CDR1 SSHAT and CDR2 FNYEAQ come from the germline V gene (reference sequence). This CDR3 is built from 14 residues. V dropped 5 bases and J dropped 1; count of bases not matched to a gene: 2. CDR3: CASSRDRSNQPQHF. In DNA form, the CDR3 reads TGTGCCAGCAGCCGGGACAGAAGCAATCAGCCCCAGCATTTT.

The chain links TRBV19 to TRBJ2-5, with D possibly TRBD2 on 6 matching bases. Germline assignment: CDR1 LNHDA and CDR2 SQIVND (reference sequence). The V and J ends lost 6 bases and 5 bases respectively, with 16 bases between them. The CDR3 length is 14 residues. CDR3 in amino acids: CASSPTGARETQYF. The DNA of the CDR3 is TGTGCCAGTAGCCCTACGGGAGCCAGGGAGACCCAGTACTTC.